A single sample is the source of the 21 T cell receptor beta chains below, sequenced in a study of cytotoxic CD8 clonotypes in ibrutinib-treated CLL (dated by TCRdb to 2020 to 2023). The library was made by the immunoSEQ multiplex PCR assay. TCRdb carries this immuneACCESS record with in-frame sequences only. Its versions omit some clonotypes, under half of them owing to an unresolved V gene in the studies checked, with the rest unexplained. For this sample there are nearly 85,000 clones; about 76% appear just once. The ten largest account for about 4.8% of the sample. The time point label for this specimen denotes: approximately eleven months on ibrutinib. The source was PBMCs, collected after 12 months of ibrutinib treatment. Every receptor here comes from a human donor with chronic lymphocytic leukemia.

J is TRBJ2-4 and V is TRBV6-6; TRBD1 might be the D (5 bases). Germline loops: CDR1 MNHNY, CDR2 SVGAGI (reference sequence). The CDR3 is 15 residues long. Trimming took off 7 bases at V and 0 bases at J, with 13 bases between the two ends. The DNA of the CDR3 is TGTGCCAGCACCGACAGTCCGCCAGCCAAAAACATTCAGTACTTC. It translates to CASTDSPPAKNIQYF.

The chain links TRBV19 to TRBJ2-1; a possible D gene is TRBD1 (5 bases). The CDR3 has 14 amino acids. Germline V gene data show CDR1 as LNHDA and CDR2 as SQIVND (reference sequence). V lost 4 bases, J lost 0 bases, and 7 bases lay in between. The CDR3 region has the DNA TGTGCCAGTAGTAGGGGCAGCTCCTACAATGAGCAGTTCTTC. This sequence encodes CASSRGSSYNEQFF.

V usage is TRBV25-1 and J usage is TRBJ1-1; D may be TRBD1 (6 bases). CDR3 length: 13 amino acids. The V gene's germline CDR1 is MGHDK and CDR2 SYGVNS. Trimming removed 1 base from V and 6 bases from J, with 9 bases in between. CDR3 loop: CASSEWGAAEAFF. The CDR3 coding sequence is TGTGCCAGCAGTGAATGGGGGGCAGCTGAAGCTTTCTTT.

V is TRBV19 and J is TRBJ2-1; TRBD2 aligns across 10 bases. Germline loops: CDR1 LNHDA, CDR2 SQIVND (reference sequence). The V segment lost 4 bases and the J segment 6 bases; nucleotides outside the gene matches: 9. The CDR3 runs 16 residues. In DNA, the CDR3 is TGTGCCAGTAGTACGGGGGGGACTAGCGTACCCAATGAGCAGTTCTTC. This translates into CASSTGGTSVPNEQFF.

This clone was picked up one time. The chain couples TRBV6-1 to TRBJ1-5; the D gene is possibly TRBD1 (6 bases). This CDR3 has 15 amino acids. Trimming removed 6 bases from V and 0 bases from J, with 12 bases in between. Germline assignment: CDR1 MNHNS and CDR2 SASEGT. CDR3 in amino acids: CASSLGTLSNQPQHF. The CDR3 DNA sequence: TGTGCCAGCAGCCTCGGGACACTTAGCAATCAGCCCCAGCATTTT.

The chain uses TRBV28 and TRBJ2-3; a weak D match, TRBD2 (6 bases). The CDR3 runs to 12 residues. Germline CDR1 reads MDHEN; CDR2 reads SYDVKM. Trimming shortened V by 6 bases and J by 10 bases, and 14 bases separated the two germline ends. The CDR3 spells CASSPLQRAQYF. CDR3 coding DNA: TGTGCCAGCAGCCCCCTACAGCGGGCGCAGTATTTT.

This sequence joins TRBV5-1 and TRBJ2-3; 7 bases match TRBD2. The CDR3 extends over 15 amino acids. With V trimmed by 4 bases and J by 2 bases, 7 bases remained unmatched. CDR1 and CDR2 (germline): SGHRS, YFSETQ. The CDR3 coding sequence is TGCGCCAGCAGCGGGGCGGGACTACACACAGATACGCAGTATTTT. It codes for CASSGAGLHTDTQYF.

This clone is medium-sized (0.01 to 0.1%). The chain couples TRBV19 to TRBJ1-5; TRBD1 matches at 9 bases. Germline trimming cut 7 bases from V and 7 bases from J; bases unmatched to any gene: 5. This CDR3 spans 13 amino acids. Germline V lookup: CDR1 LNHDA, CDR2 SQIVND (reference sequence). As DNA, the CDR3 is TGTGCCAGTACTGGGACAGGGTGGCAGCCCCAGCATTTT. It specifies CASTGTGWQPQHF.

The rearrangement links TRBV10-3 to TRBJ2-1; D might be TRBD2 (6 bases). CDR1 is ENHRY and CDR2 is SYGVKD in the germline V gene. The CDR3 is 13 residues long. Trimming took 0 bases from V and 9 from J, leaving 9 bases between them. The chain's CDR3 is CAISESLRGEQFF. In DNA, the CDR3 is TGTGCCATCAGTGAGTCGTTGCGGGGTGAGCAGTTCTTC.

V is TRBV7-9 and J is TRBJ2-1; D could derive from TRBD1 or TRBD2 (5 bases each). This CDR3 has 14 amino acids. Germline V gene lookup returns CDR1 SEHNR and CDR2 FQNEAQ (reference sequence). V gave up 3 bases and J gave up 0 bases, with 6 bases separating them. The CDR3 loop is CASSLGTSYNEQFF. Written as DNA, the CDR3 is TGTGCCAGCAGCTTGGGGACCTCCTACAATGAGCAGTTCTTC.

This chain links TRBV30 with TRBJ1-2; no reliable D call. The length of the CDR3 is 11 residues. The germline V gene encodes CDR1 GTSNPN and CDR2 SVGIG (reference sequence). V was shortened by 0 bases and J by 7 bases, with 6 bases between the two germline ends. The CDR3 coding sequence is TGTGCCTGGAGTGTACGGGGTGGCTACACCTTC. Residues: CAWSVRGGYTF.

The chain recombines TRBV5-4 with TRBJ1-1; D call uncertain. Trimming stripped 0 bases from V and 0 bases from J, with 9 bases between. The CDR3 spans 15 residues. Germline V lookup: CDR1 SGHNT, CDR2 YYREEE (reference sequence). CDR3 sequence (DNA): TGTGCCAGCAGCTTGGGGGCAGACATGAACACTGAAGCTTTCTTT. This encodes CASSLGADMNTEAFF.

This sequence joins TRBV7-2 and TRBJ2-3; D gene uncertain. Trimming cost V 4 bases and J 6 bases, with 8 bases left between them. The CDR3 has 12 amino acids. Germline V gives CDR1 SGHTA, CDR2 FQGNSA. CDR3 coding DNA: TGTGCCAGCAGCTCCTTTGGGGATACGCAGTATTTT. Translating it yields CASSSFGDTQYF.

This CDR3 is CSARQETQYF. CDR3 coding DNA: TGCAGTGCTAGGCAAGAGACCCAGTACTTC. V and J are TRBV20-1 and TRBJ2-5; D gene unclear. The CDR3 length is 10 residues. Germline V gives CDR1 DFQATT, CDR2 SNEGSKA (reference sequence). The V and J ends lost 3 bases and 2 bases respectively, with 1 base between them.

The genes are TRBV18 and TRBJ1-1, with a possible D match to TRBD1 (6 bases). Deletions cut 6 bases from V and 3 bases from J, with 14 bases between. The CDR3 has 14 amino acids. The germline gives CDR1 KGHSH, CDR2 LQKENI. The CDR3 spells CASSTGQRDTEAFF. The CDR3 DNA sequence: TGTGCCAGCTCCACTGGACAGCGCGACACTGAAGCTTTCTTT.

This chain connects TRBV27 to TRBJ1-5; 10 nucleotides align to TRBD1. This CDR3 has 16 amino acids. The J segment lost 2 bases and the V segment lost 4 bases, leaving 5 bases of the junction unmatched. CDR1 and CDR2 (germline): MNHEY, SMNVEV (reference sequence). CDR3 sequence: CASSSLGTGGNQPQHF. The CDR3 nucleotides are TGTGCCAGCAGTTCGTTAGGGACAGGGGGCAATCAGCCCCAGCATTTT.

This chain connects TRBV27 to TRBJ2-7; 16 bases agree with TRBD2. Germline V gene sequence: CDR1 MNHEY, CDR2 SMNVEV (reference sequence). V lost 7 bases, J lost 2 bases, and 5 bases stayed unmatched. The CDR3 spans 16 residues. The CDR3, as DNA: TGTGCCAGCAACGGGACTAGCGGGAGGGCCCCCTACGAGCAGTACTTC. Protein sequence: CASNGTSGRAPYEQYF.

The rearrangement links TRBV7-9 to TRBJ1-5; 9 bases agree with TRBD1. V dropped 5 bases and J dropped 5; count of bases not matched to a gene: 1. CDR1 and CDR2 (germline): SEHNR, FQNEAQ (reference sequence). The CDR3 covers 13 residues. CDR3 nucleotide sequence: TGTGCCAGCAGCACAGGGGGCGATCAGCCCCAGCATTTT. It is translated as CASSTGGDQPQHF.

The V and J genes are TRBV30 and TRBJ1-1, with TRBD1 matching over 8 bases. J gave up 10 bases and V 0 bases, and 10 bases lay outside the gene matches. CDR3 length equals 14 residues. The germline V gene has CDR1 GTSNPN and CDR2 SVGIG (reference sequence). The CDR3 here is CAWSVGQGASPAFF. CDR3 bases: TGTGCCTGGAGTGTAGGGCAGGGGGCTTCTCCAGCTTTCTTT.

Details on this clone: At one boundary the junction diverges from the germline segment, which might be a read error. V usage is TRBV6-1 and J usage is TRBJ2-1; D perhaps matches TRBD1 (6 bases). Germline lookup yields CDR1 MNHNS and CDR2 SASEGT. The CDR3 length is 17 residues. CDR3 DNA sequence: TGTGCCAGCAGGGAAGGGTCCGAGGGGGTCTCCTACAATGAGCAGTTCTTC. Translating it yields CASREGSEGVSYNEQFF.

The chain couples TRBV4-2 to TRBJ1-2; D unresolved. From germline, CDR1 is LGHNA and CDR2 YNFKEQ. The length of the CDR3 is 14 residues. Trimming stripped 6 bases from V and 3 bases from J, with 14 bases between. The CDR3 loop reads CASRPRRLYYGYTF. The DNA of the CDR3 is TGTGCCAGCAGACCCCGTAGGTTGTACTATGGCTACACCTTC.